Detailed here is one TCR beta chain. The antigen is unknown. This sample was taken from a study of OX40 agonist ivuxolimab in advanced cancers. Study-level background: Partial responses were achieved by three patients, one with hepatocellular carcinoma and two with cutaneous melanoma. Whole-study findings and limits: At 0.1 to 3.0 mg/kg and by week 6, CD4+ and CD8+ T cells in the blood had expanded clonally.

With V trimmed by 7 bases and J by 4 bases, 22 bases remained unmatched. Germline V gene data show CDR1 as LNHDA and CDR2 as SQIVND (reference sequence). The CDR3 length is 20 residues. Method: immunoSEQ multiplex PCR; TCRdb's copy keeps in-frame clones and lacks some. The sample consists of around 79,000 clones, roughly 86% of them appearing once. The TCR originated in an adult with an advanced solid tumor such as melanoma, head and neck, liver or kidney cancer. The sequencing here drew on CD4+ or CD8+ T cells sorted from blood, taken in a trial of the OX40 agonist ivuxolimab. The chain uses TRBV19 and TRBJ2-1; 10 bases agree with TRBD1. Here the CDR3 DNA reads TGTGCCAGTACCCCGCCTCTGGGACAGGGGAAGGGGATCTTATACAATGAGCAGTTCTTC. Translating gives CASTPPLGQGKGILYNEQFF.